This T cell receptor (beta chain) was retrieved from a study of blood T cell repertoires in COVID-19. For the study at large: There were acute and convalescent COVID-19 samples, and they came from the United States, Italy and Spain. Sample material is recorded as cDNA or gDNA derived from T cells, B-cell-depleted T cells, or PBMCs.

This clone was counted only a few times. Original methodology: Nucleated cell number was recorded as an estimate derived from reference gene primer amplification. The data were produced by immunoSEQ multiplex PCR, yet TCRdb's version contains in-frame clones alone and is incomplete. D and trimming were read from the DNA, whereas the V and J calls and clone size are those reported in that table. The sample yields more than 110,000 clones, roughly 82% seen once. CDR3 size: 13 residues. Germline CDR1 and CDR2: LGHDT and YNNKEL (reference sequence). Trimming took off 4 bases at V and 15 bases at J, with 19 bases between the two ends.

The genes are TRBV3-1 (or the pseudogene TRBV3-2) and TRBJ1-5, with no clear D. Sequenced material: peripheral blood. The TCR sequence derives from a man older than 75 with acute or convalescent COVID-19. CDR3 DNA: TGTGCCAGCAGCCCACGTGCACAGAGTCCTTTGCATTTT. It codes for CASSPRAQSPLHF.